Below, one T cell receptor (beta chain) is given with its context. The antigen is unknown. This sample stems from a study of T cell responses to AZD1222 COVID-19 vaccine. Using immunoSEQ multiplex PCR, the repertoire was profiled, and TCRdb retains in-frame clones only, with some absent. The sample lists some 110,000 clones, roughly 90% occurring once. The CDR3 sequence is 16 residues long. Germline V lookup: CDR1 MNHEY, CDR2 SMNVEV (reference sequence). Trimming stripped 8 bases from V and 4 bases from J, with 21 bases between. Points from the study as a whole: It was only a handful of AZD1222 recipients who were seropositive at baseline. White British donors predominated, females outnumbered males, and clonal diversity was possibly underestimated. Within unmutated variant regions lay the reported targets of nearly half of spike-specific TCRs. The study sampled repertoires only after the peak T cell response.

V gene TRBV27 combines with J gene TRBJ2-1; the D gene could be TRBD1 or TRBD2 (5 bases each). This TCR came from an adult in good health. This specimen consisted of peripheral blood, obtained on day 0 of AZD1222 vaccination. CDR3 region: CASLGRGSWGYNEQFF. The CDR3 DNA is TGTGCCAGCCTCGGACGTGGTAGTTGGGGGTACAATGAGCAGTTCTTC.